The rows below give T cell receptor beta chains drawn from one sample of a study of shared clonotypes between healthy human individuals. The repertoire was sequenced with immunoSEQ multiplex PCR; TCRdb's copy has only in-frame clones and lacks some. The table shows 530,000 or so clones, with roughly 79% occurring only once. Sequencing used PBMCs. The origin of the receptors is a woman in her 40s in good health. Some clones in this sample may be carry-over from other donors' samples. Both conserved end residues are part of each CDR3. Each record gives: V gene, D gene, clone size, J gene, CDR3 DNA, CDR3 protein. A D gene is named only where the DNA matches it firmly. The size entry is marked missing in some rows and otherwise reads once, few, many or a size class.

TRBV12-5	NA	NA	TRBJ2-3	TGTGCTAGTGGTTTGGGACGCTCTAGCACAGATACGCAGTATTTT	CASGLGRSSTDTQYF
TRBV30	TRBD1	NA	TRBJ2-7	TGTGCCTGGAGTCTGGACAGGGGGCACTACGAGCAGTACTTC	CAWSLDRGHYEQYF
TRBV28	NA	NA	TRBJ1-1	TGTGCCAGCACCCCACCACCGAACACTGAAGCTTTCTTT	CASTPPPNTEAFF
TRBV21-1	NA	few	TRBJ2-7	TGTGCCAGCAGCTTACAGGGAAGGGCGAAGACCAACGAGCAGTACTTC	CASSLQGRAKTNEQYF
TRBV19	TRBD2	NA	TRBJ2-2	TGTGCCAGTAGTATATTCAGGACTAGCGGGAGGGCCGACACCGGGGAGCTGTTTTTT	CASSIFRTSGRADTGELFF
TRBV6-1	NA	NA	TRBJ1-2	TGTGCCAGCACCAACCCGAGCAGAATCAACTATGGCTACACCTTC	CASTNPSRINYGYTF
TRBV19	NA	NA	TRBJ2-1	TGTGCCAGTAGTGGGGGGCTTGAGCAGTTCTTC	CASSGGLEQFF
TRBV7-2	TRBD1	NA	TRBJ1-2	TGTGCCAGCAGCTTAGCGGGACAGGGGGGTGGCTACACCTTC	CASSLAGQGGGYTF
TRBV18	TRBD2	NA	TRBJ2-7	TGTGCCAGCTCACCCGGGACTAGCGGGAGGTACGAGCAGTACTTC	CASSPGTSGRYEQYF
TRBV5-6	NA	NA	TRBJ1-2	TGTGCCAGCAGCCAGGGGAGGGATGTGCATGGCTACACCTTC	CASSQGRDVHGYTF
TRBV13	NA	NA	TRBJ1-1	TGTGCCAGCAGTTTACCCCCTGGACAGAACACTGAAGCTTTCTTT	CASSLPPGQNTEAFF
TRBV19	NA	NA	TRBJ2-3	TGTGCCAGTAGAAGGTCCCGATTCGCAGATACGCAGTATTTT	CASRRSRFADTQYF
TRBV30	TRBD2	NA	TRBJ2-1	TGTGCCTGGAGCCCGGGACTAGCGGTGGATGAGCAGTTCTTC	CAWSPGLAVDEQFF
TRBV11-1	TRBD1	NA	TRBJ2-5	TGTGCCAGCAGCTCCCGACAGGGAAGGTACCAAGAGACCCAGTACTTC	CASSSRQGRYQETQYF
TRBV29-1	TRBD2	NA	TRBJ2-1	TGCAGCGCCGCGGGCGGGAGTTACAATGAGCAGTTCTTC	CSAAGGSYNEQFF
TRBV10-1	NA	NA	TRBJ2-5	TGCGCCAGCAGTCCAGGGGAGACCCAGTACTTC	CASSPGETQYF
TRBV7-9	NA	once	TRBJ2-7	TGTGCCAGCAGCCATAACGGGTTGCGCGAGCAGTACTTC	CASSHNGLREQYF
TRBV28	TRBD1	few	TRBJ2-7	TGTGCCAGCCAAGGTCTCACCTCGGGGGGGGACAGGGGGCTCTACGAGCAGTACTTC	CASQGLTSGGDRGLYEQYF
TRBV28	NA	NA	TRBJ2-3	TGTGCCAGCAGCCGCGGAGGCCTTAGCACAGATACGCAGTATTTT	CASSRGGLSTDTQYF
TRBV7-3	NA	NA	TRBJ2-7	TGTGCCAGCAGCCGCTTTGGGGCCCACGAGCAGTACTTC	CASSRFGAHEQYF
TRBV19	TRBD2	NA	TRBJ2-1	TGTGCCAGTAGTATTGAGAGCGGGACCTTCTACAATGAGCAGTTCTTC	CASSIESGTFYNEQFF
TRBV5-4	NA	NA	TRBJ2-2	TGTGCCAGCAGCTACCGGGCCGGGGAGCTGTTTTTT	CASSYRAGELFF
TRBV7-9	NA	once	TRBJ2-7	TGTGCCAGCAGCCAAGGCCCCGAGCAGGTTCCCTTC	CASSQGPEQVPF
TRBV28	TRBD1	few	TRBJ2-7	TGTGCCAGCAGTCCTTCGGGACAGGGCTCCTACGAGCAGTACTTC	CASSPSGQGSYEQYF
TRBV27	TRBD2	NA	TRBJ2-7	TGTGCCAGCAGTTTCGGGACTAGCTCCTACGAGCAGTACTTC	CASSFGTSSYEQYF
TRBV10-2	NA	NA	TRBJ2-3	TGCGCCAGCAGGGACTACACAGATACGCAGTATTTT	CASRDYTDTQYF
TRBV28	NA	NA	TRBJ1-5	TGTGCCAGCAGTTTGGAGGGGGTTCATCAGCCCCAGCATTTT	CASSLEGVHQPQHF
TRBV6-5	NA	NA	TRBJ2-5	TGTGCCAGCAGTTACTCTAGCCGGGAGACCCAGTACTTC	CASSYSSRETQYF
TRBV18	NA	NA	TRBJ2-1	TGTGCCAGCTCACCAACCCTAGATTACAATGAGCAGTTCTTC	CASSPTLDYNEQFF
TRBV11-1	NA	NA	TRBJ2-7	TGTGCCAGCAGCCCAGATGGTTCACCCGACTACGAGCAGTACTTC	CASSPDGSPDYEQYF
TRBV9	TRBD1	NA	TRBJ2-3	TGTGCCAGCAGCCCAACAGGGGGGTCTAGCACAGATACGCAGTATTTT	CASSPTGGSSTDTQYF
TRBV5-1	NA	NA	TRBJ1-1	TGCGCCAGCAGCCCCCTCCAGGGGAATACTGAAGCTTTCTTT	CASSPLQGNTEAFF
TRBV4-2	TRBD2	NA	TRBJ2-7	TGTGCCAGCAGCCCGGGAGGCTACGAGCAGTACTTC	CASSPGGYEQYF
TRBV28	NA	few	TRBJ2-7	TGTGCCAGCAGTTCAGGGTCTGGCGGGTACGAGCAGTACTTC	CASSSGSGGYEQYF
TRBV29-1	NA	NA	TRBJ2-7	TGCAGCGTTTCAATTTCGGGAGCCCGAGAGCAGTACTTC	CSVSISGAREQYF
TRBV19	TRBD1	NA	TRBJ2-2	TGTGCCAGTAGTGGACAGGGTTATACCGGGGAGCTGTTTTTT	CASSGQGYTGELFF
TRBV6-6	NA	NA	TRBJ2-2	TGTGCCAGCAGTTCCACAGGGTCCGGGGAGCTGTTTTTT	CASSSTGSGELFF
TRBV23-1	NA	NA	TRBJ2-1	TGCGCCAGCAGGGGGGCCGATGAGCAGTTCTTC	CASRGADEQFF
TRBV9	NA	NA	TRBJ2-7	TGTGCCAGCAGCGTAGGGCGGGAACTCTACGAGCAGTACTTC	CASSVGRELYEQYF
TRBV6-1	NA	medium-sized	TRBJ1-1	TGTGCCAGCAGTGAAGTGACGGGGGTAGCTGAAGCTTTCTTT	CASSEVTGVAEAFF
TRBV5-8	TRBD1	NA	TRBJ2-3	TGTGCCAGGCCGGGACAGAGCACAGATACGCAGTATTTT	CARPGQSTDTQYF
TRBV28	NA	once	TRBJ1-5	TGTGCCAGCAGTTTAGTGCGGGGGATTAGCAATCAGCCCCAGCATTTT	CASSLVRGISNQPQHF
TRBV11-3	TRBD1	NA	TRBJ2-7	TGTGCCAGCAGCCTCGGACAGGGGATCAACGAGCAGTACTTC	CASSLGQGINEQYF
TRBV7-2	NA	NA	TRBJ1-1	TGTGCCAGCAGCTTAGTCTGGGTAGGGAGGACTGAAGCTTTCTTT	CASSLVWVGRTEAFF
TRBV19	NA	NA	TRBJ1-1	TGTGCCAGTAGTACGAGGGGTGGAGGGAACACTGAAGCTTTCTTT	CASSTRGGGNTEAFF
TRBV9	NA	few	TRBJ1-1	TGTGCCAGCAGCGTCCTCGACAGGAACACTGAAGCTTTCTTT	CASSVLDRNTEAFF
TRBV28	TRBD2	NA	TRBJ2-7	TGTGCCAGCAATCTTAGCGGGAGAGGTAATTTGCGCTACGAGCAGTACTTC	CASNLSGRGNLRYEQYF
TRBV4-3	NA	few	TRBJ1-2	TGCGCCAGCAGCCAAGACAGGGTGGGCTATGGCTACACCTTC	CASSQDRVGYGYTF
TRBV29-1	TRBD1	once	TRBJ2-7	TGCAGCGTTGAGGGACAGCTGGGTACTCGCGAGCAGTACTTC	CSVEGQLGTREQYF